The following is a TCR beta chain sequence with its context. The antigen is not known. The sample is drawn from a study of blood T cells in healthy people across ages. About the research overall: About one barcoded beta molecule per two T cells was captured by template switching.

A sample-barcoded 5' primer and a J-beta primer mix were used in a second PCR of roughly 7 to 12 cycles. Every sample returned 2.5 million or more CDR3-containing paired-end reads. TCRdb used MiXCR to reprocess the 5' RACE reads, holding one entry per CDR3 protein. The repertoire has about 1,400,000 distinct CDR3 sequences, approximately 42% of them found once; the top ten carry 6.5% to 10%. Study-wide results and limits: The study found more naive CD4+ cells and higher diversity in long-lived than aged donors. Across the age range, TCR beta diversity per million T cells fell in a roughly linear way.

This CDR3 contains 16 residues. Deletions cut 2 bases from V and 0 bases from J, with 14 bases between. Germline-derived CDR1 and CDR2 are SGHVS and FQNEAQ. The rearrangement uses TRBV7-8 and TRBJ2-7; D gene ambiguous. This sequence originates from a woman aged 18 to 35 in good health. The sample was blood. The chain's CDR3 is CASSLLRTRSSYEQYF. CDR3 coding DNA: TGTGCCAGCAGCTTACTCCGGACGAGGAGCTCCTACGAGCAGTACTTC. Complete variable domain (other parts from reference TRBV7-8 and TRBJ2-7): GAGVSQSPRYKVAKRGQDVALRCDPISGHVSLFWYQQALGQGPEFLTYFQNEAQLDKSGLPSDRFFAERPEGSVSTLKIQRTQQEDSAVYLCASSLLRTRSSYEQYFGPGTRLTVT.